The rows below give T cell receptor beta chains drawn from one sample of a study of identical twins. Each CDR3 protein gets one entry after TCRdb re-called the 5' RACE reads with MiXCR. There are hundreds of thousands of distinct CDR3 sequences in the sample; more than 20% occur only once, and around 0.47% lies in the top ten. These data also formed part of another study, on yellow fever vaccine responses in identical twins.

Sequencing was carried out using CD4+ T cells sorted from blood. The receptors here all came from a woman aged 18 to 35 in good health. Each CDR3 is given with its conserved first and last residue. Each record gives: J gene, D gene, V gene, clone size, CDR3 DNA, CDR3 protein. D genes are given only for firm matches. Size values are once, few and many counts, or a class for expanded clones, and some rows have none.

j_call: TRBJ2-2; d_call: .; v_call: TRBV29-1; clone_size: .; cdr3_nt: TGCAGCGTCGGGGACTCAGACACCGGGGAGCTGTTTTTT; cdr3_aa: CSVGDSDTGELFF
j_call: TRBJ2-5; d_call: TRBD1; v_call: TRBV12-3/TRBV12-4; clone_size: .; cdr3_nt: TGTGCCAGCGCCAGGGGGAAAGAGACCCAGTACTTC; cdr3_aa: CASARGKETQYF
j_call: TRBJ2-5; d_call: TRBD2; v_call: TRBV4-1; clone_size: .; cdr3_nt: TGCGCCAGCAGCCAAGTTCTCGGGACTAGGGTCCAAGAGACCCAGTACTTC; cdr3_aa: CASSQVLGTRVQETQYF
j_call: TRBJ2-3; d_call: .; v_call: TRBV10-3; clone_size: .; cdr3_nt: TGTGCCATCAGTGACGAGGGAGGGGGGTCAGATACGCAGTATTTT; cdr3_aa: CAISDEGGGSDTQYF
j_call: TRBJ2-2; d_call: .; v_call: TRBV20-1; clone_size: .; cdr3_nt: TGCAGTGCTAGAGTTCACGAGCGAGATAAGGGGTCCGGGGAGCTGTTTTTT; cdr3_aa: CSARVHERDKGSGELFF
j_call: TRBJ1-2; d_call: .; v_call: TRBV6-5; clone_size: few; cdr3_nt: TGTGCCAGCAGTTATTCGGACCGGCGCCTAGGCTACACCTTC; cdr3_aa: CASSYSDRRLGYTF
j_call: TRBJ1-2; d_call: TRBD1; v_call: TRBV12-3/TRBV12-4; clone_size: .; cdr3_nt: TGTGCCAGCAGTATCCCCCCTCGGGACAGAGGGCTCTTC; cdr3_aa: CASSIPPRDRGLF
j_call: TRBJ2-5; d_call: TRBD2; v_call: TRBV2; clone_size: .; cdr3_nt: TGTGCCAGCAGTGTACTGCGGGAGGGGATGGAGACCCAGTACTTC; cdr3_aa: CASSVLREGMETQYF
j_call: TRBJ1-3; d_call: .; v_call: TRBV6-6; clone_size: few; cdr3_nt: TGTGCCAGCAGTTCCAGGGTAAACACCATATATTTT; cdr3_aa: CASSSRVNTIYF
j_call: TRBJ2-3; d_call: TRBD1; v_call: TRBV5-1; clone_size: .; cdr3_nt: TGCGCCAGCAGCACATCGGGACAGGACACAGATACGCAGTATTTT; cdr3_aa: CASSTSGQDTDTQYF
j_call: TRBJ2-5; d_call: TRBD2; v_call: TRBV12-3/TRBV12-4; clone_size: few; cdr3_nt: TGTGCCAGCAACATAGCGGGAGGGAATTTGGAGGCCCAGTACTTC; cdr3_aa: CASNIAGGNLEAQYF
j_call: TRBJ2-5; d_call: .; v_call: TRBV14; clone_size: .; cdr3_nt: TGTGCCAGCAGCCAAGAGGATGGGGCAGCCGTATCAGAGACCCAGTACTTC; cdr3_aa: CASSQEDGAAVSETQYF
j_call: TRBJ2-3; d_call: .; v_call: TRBV18; clone_size: .; cdr3_nt: TGTGCCAGCTCACCGAACCAAGGGGTCACAGATACGCAGTATTTT; cdr3_aa: CASSPNQGVTDTQYF
j_call: TRBJ2-7; d_call: .; v_call: TRBV12-3/TRBV12-4; clone_size: .; cdr3_nt: TGTGCCAGCAGTAGGGACCACTACGAGCAGTACTTC; cdr3_aa: CASSRDHYEQYF
j_call: TRBJ1-1; d_call: .; v_call: TRBV18; clone_size: .; cdr3_nt: TGTGCCAGCTCACCAGCCAACACTGAAGCTTTCTTT; cdr3_aa: CASSPANTEAFF
j_call: TRBJ2-1; d_call: .; v_call: TRBV7-6; clone_size: many; cdr3_nt: TGTGCCAGCAGCTCGCAGGCGCCCTACAATGAGCAGTTCTTC; cdr3_aa: CASSSQAPYNEQFF
j_call: TRBJ2-1; d_call: .; v_call: TRBV29-1; clone_size: .; cdr3_nt: TGCAGCGTAGAAGGTGAGACGGCTAGCGCACACAATGAGCAGTTCTTC; cdr3_aa: CSVEGETASAHNEQFF